The 20 T cell receptor beta chains presented below share a single source sample, sequenced in a study of immune evolution from preneoplasia to lung adenocarcinoma. Some clones are missing from TCRdb's copy, which holds only in-frame ones; the method was immunoSEQ multiplex PCR. The table has roughly 13,000 clones, roughly 80% seen once. Material for sequencing was FFPE minimally invasive lung adenocarcinoma tissue. The source is a person in their 70s with lung adenocarcinoma.

The chain employs TRBV5-1 and TRBJ2-7; 10 bases align to TRBD2. After removal of 5 bases from V and 0 bases from J, the junction contained 2 bases not matched to a gene. This CDR3 comprises 14 residues. The V gene's germline CDR1 is SGHRS and CDR2 YFSETQ. The CDR3 reads CASSIAGGSYEQYF. In nucleotides, the CDR3 is TGCGCCAGCAGTATAGCGGGGGGCTCCTACGAGCAGTACTTC.

The V gene is TRBV18, the J gene TRBJ2-6; 9 bases fit TRBD1. Germline V gene data show CDR1 as KGHSH and CDR2 as LQKENI. Unmatched junction bases numbered 6, after V lost 1 base and J lost 2 bases. The CDR3 is 18 amino acids. This CDR3 is CASSPLGQGTPGANVLTF. The CDR3 nucleotides read TGTGCCAGCTCACCACTGGGACAGGGTACCCCTGGGGCCAACGTCCTGACTTTC.

The rearrangement joins TRBV7-8 to TRBJ1-4, with D maybe TRBD1 (5 bases). Deletions cut 6 bases from V and 8 bases from J, with 16 bases between. This CDR3 is built from 14 residues. Germline CDR1 reads SGHVS; CDR2 reads FQNEAQ. The CDR3 coding sequence is TGTGCCAGCAGTTCCACAGGCCGAGGGGAAAAACTGTTTTTT. It is translated as CASSSTGRGEKLFF.

The CDR3 sequence is CASSQEGTGAIYEQYF. For the CDR3, the DNA is TGCGCCAGCAGCCAAGAGGGGACAGGCGCAATCTACGAGCAGTACTTC. The chain uses TRBV4-1 and TRBJ2-7, with 8 bases aligning to TRBD1. J was trimmed by 3 bases and V by 0 bases; bases with no gene match: 7. The CDR3 has 16 residues. Germline values: CDR1 MGHRA, CDR2 YSYEKL.

The rearrangement links TRBV19 to TRBJ2-7; D not certain. The V end was cut by 6 bases, the J end by 6 bases, with 21 bases between. CDR3 length: 15 amino acids. Germline loops: CDR1 LNHDA, CDR2 SQIVND (reference sequence). The CDR3 DNA reads as TGTGCCAGTAGAGGGAAGGCCCGCCCGGTCTCCGAGCAGTACTTC. It encodes CASRGKARPVSEQYF.

The gene calls are TRBV6-1 and TRBJ2-3; D might be TRBD1 (6 bases). There are 14 residues in the CDR3. Germline CDR1 is MNHNS and CDR2 is SASEGT. The V gene lost 6 bases and the J gene lost 0 bases, with 10 bases spanning the gap. CDR3 amino acids: CASRDRTSTDTQYF. DNA for the CDR3: TGTGCCAGCAGGGACAGAACTAGCACAGATACGCAGTATTTT.

In its sample, this clone was seen a few times. The V and J genes are TRBV27 and TRBJ1-1; D gene ambiguous. The CDR3 consists of 15 residues. The germline V and J ends were trimmed by 1 base and 1 base, with 10 bases remaining between them. Germline V gene data show CDR1 as MNHEY and CDR2 as SMNVEV (reference sequence). CDR3 loop: CASSLYRGGNTEAFF. CDR3 nucleotide sequence: TGTGCCAGCAGTTTATATCGGGGAGGGAACACTGAAGCTTTCTTT.

The chain is built from TRBV30 and TRBJ1-1; no firm D call. Germline CDR1 and CDR2: GTSNPN and SVGIG (reference sequence). This CDR3 is 13 amino acids long. The V gene lost 7 bases and the J gene lost 0 bases, with 12 bases spanning the gap. Here the CDR3 reads CALLPGMNTEAFF. The DNA for the CDR3 is TGTGCCTTACTTCCCGGGATGAACACTGAAGCTTTCTTT. The full variable domain, with the rest looked up from reference TRBV30 and TRBJ1-1, is SQTIHQWPATLVQPVGSPLSLECTVEGTSNPNLYWYRQAAGRGLQLLFYSVGIGQISSEVPQNLSASRPQDRQFILSSKKLLLSDSGFYLCALLPGMNTEAFFGQGTRLTVV.

This sequence joins TRBV6-6 and TRBJ1-4, with a possible D match to TRBD1 (6 bases). Germline values: CDR1 MNHNY, CDR2 SVGAGI (reference sequence). Trimming stripped 6 bases from V and 8 bases from J, with 16 bases between. CDR3 size: 14 residues. DNA of the CDR3: TGTGCCAGCAGACAGGGAATGGAAGGAGAAAAACTGTTTTTT. This encodes CASRQGMEGEKLFF.

The chain recombines TRBV7-9 with TRBJ2-3, with 10 bases matching TRBD2. Germline CDR1 SEHNR, CDR2 FQNEAQ (reference sequence). V lost 2 bases and J lost 6; bases outside the gene matches: 14. This CDR3 region has 18 residues. CDR3 DNA: TGTGCCAGCAGCTTAAATTCGTGGGCTAGCGGGAGTTGGGATACGCAGTATTTT. This translates into CASSLNSWASGSWDTQYF.

The CDR3 reads CASSLDRVAGANVLTF. The CDR3 nucleotides read TGTGCCAGCTCACTGGACAGGGTTGCTGGGGCCAACGTCCTGACTTTC. This chain links TRBV18 with TRBJ2-6; 8 positions match TRBD1. Trimming removed 4 bases from V and 2 bases from J; junction bases left unmatched: 4. From germline, CDR1 is KGHSH and CDR2 LQKENI. The CDR3 loop spans 16 amino acids.

This chain links TRBV29-1 with TRBJ2-5, with unresolved D. The germline gives CDR1 SQVTM, CDR2 ANQGSEA. Trimming took off 4 bases at V and 3 bases at J, with 12 bases between the two ends. The CDR3 totals 13 residues. CDR3 residues: CSVGSGFEETQYF. The CDR3 bases are TGCAGCGTTGGGTCGGGTTTCGAAGAGACCCAGTACTTC.

This clone was detected a few times. The chain couples TRBV20-1 to TRBJ1-4, with no clear D. Per the germline V gene, CDR1 is DFQATT and CDR2 is SNEGSKA (reference sequence). V shed 3 bases and J shed 7 bases, with 6 bases lying between them. CDR3 length: 11 amino acids. The CDR3 loop reads CSASSFEKLFF. In DNA form, the CDR3 reads TGCAGTGCTAGCTCTTTTGAAAAACTGTTTTTT.

The chain recombines TRBV28 with TRBJ2-3; TRBD1 agrees at 7 bases. The CDR3 covers 15 residues. Germline loops: CDR1 MDHEN, CDR2 SYDVKM. V lost 7 bases and J lost 1; bases outside the gene matches: 8. DNA of the CDR3: TGTGCCAGCAATCGAGGGGGCGCAGGCACAGATACGCAGTATTTT. Protein product: CASNRGGAGTDTQYF.

V usage is TRBV7-6 and J usage is TRBJ2-1; 13 bases fit TRBD2. Germline CDR1 SGHVS, CDR2 FNYEAQ. CDR3 length equals 19 residues. V trimming: 3 bases; J trimming: 3 bases; junction bases outside the gene matches: 11. CDR3 loop: CASSFFSEGLAGIYNEQFF. The CDR3 coding sequence is TGTGCCAGCAGCTTTTTTTCTGAGGGACTAGCGGGGATCTACAATGAGCAGTTCTTC.

V and J are TRBV6-1 and TRBJ2-7; maybe TRBD2 (5 bases). Per germline, CDR1 MNHNS and CDR2 SASEGT. This CDR3 region has 15 residues. V was pared by 7 bases and J by 1 base, with 17 bases between. Written as DNA, the CDR3 is TGTGCCAGCATGGCAATGGACCGGAGGTCCTACGAGCAGTACTTC. It specifies CASMAMDRRSYEQYF.

This clone turned up a few times. The chain joins TRBV28 to TRBJ2-4, with D perhaps TRBD1 or TRBD2 (5 bases each). The germline V gene encodes CDR1 MDHEN and CDR2 SYDVKM. V was trimmed by 7 bases and J by 9 bases, leaving 13 bases between them. This CDR3 is built from 12 residues. CDR3 bases: TGTGCCAGCACCCCTCCGAGGGGCATTCAGTACTTC. Translated: CASTPPRGIQYF.

The CDR3 DNA is TGTGCCAGCAGTCAACAGGGCTACGAGCAGTACTTC. This gives the protein CASSQQGYEQYF. This chain joins TRBV5-4 and TRBJ2-7, with D perhaps TRBD1 (6 bases). V was pared by 5 bases and J by 3 bases, with 9 bases between. This CDR3 region has 12 residues. Germline CDR1 reads SGHNT; CDR2 reads YYREEE (reference sequence).

The chain combines TRBV6-5 with TRBJ1-5; D is perhaps TRBD1 (5 bases). V lost 6 bases and J 7 bases, leaving 13 bases between the germline ends. Germline V gene sequence: CDR1 MNHEY, CDR2 SVGAGI. The CDR3 length is 13 residues. The CDR3 here is CASREGIKQPQHF. CDR3 nucleotides: TGTGCCAGCAGGGAGGGGATAAAGCAGCCCCAGCATTTT.

The chain recombines TRBV4-2 with TRBJ2-7; D unresolved. Trimming cost V 0 bases and J 0 bases, with 18 bases left between them. CDR1 is LGHNA and CDR2 is YNFKEQ in the germline V gene. This CDR3 has 18 residues. CDR3 coding DNA: TGTGCCAGCAGCCAAGATCATATCGGTGGCAGTACCTCCTACGAGCAGTACTTC. Translated: CASSQDHIGGSTSYEQYF.